This T cell receptor (beta chain) derives from a study of shared clonotypes between healthy human individuals. In this sample, this clone turned up once. It was across several immunoSEQ plates that each subset's genomic DNA was evenly split. TCRdb's table, derived via immunoSEQ multiplex PCR, lists solely in-frame clones and lacks some. The sample yields about 500,000 clones, around 77% seen once. Healthy adults negative for HIV, lacking recent acute infections or vaccinations, served as donors. Within Nashville, Tennessee resided all donors, each a Caucasian adult. Samples left unsorted employed some 95 million PBMCs for genomic DNA. Germline loops: CDR1 SGHRS, CDR2 YFSETQ. The CDR3 extends over 15 amino acids. Losses at the gene ends were 4 bases for V and 5 bases for J; bases not matched to a gene: 9.

The chain carries TRBV5-1 and TRBJ2-3; TRBD2 agrees at 8 bases. Source material: PBMCs. The sequence came from a woman aged 40 to 55 in good health. Some clones in this sample may be carry-over from other donors' samples. The CDR3 spells CASSPGGGAGDTQYF. The CDR3 DNA is TGCGCCAGCAGCCCGGGGGGGGGCGCCGGAGATACGCAGTATTTT.